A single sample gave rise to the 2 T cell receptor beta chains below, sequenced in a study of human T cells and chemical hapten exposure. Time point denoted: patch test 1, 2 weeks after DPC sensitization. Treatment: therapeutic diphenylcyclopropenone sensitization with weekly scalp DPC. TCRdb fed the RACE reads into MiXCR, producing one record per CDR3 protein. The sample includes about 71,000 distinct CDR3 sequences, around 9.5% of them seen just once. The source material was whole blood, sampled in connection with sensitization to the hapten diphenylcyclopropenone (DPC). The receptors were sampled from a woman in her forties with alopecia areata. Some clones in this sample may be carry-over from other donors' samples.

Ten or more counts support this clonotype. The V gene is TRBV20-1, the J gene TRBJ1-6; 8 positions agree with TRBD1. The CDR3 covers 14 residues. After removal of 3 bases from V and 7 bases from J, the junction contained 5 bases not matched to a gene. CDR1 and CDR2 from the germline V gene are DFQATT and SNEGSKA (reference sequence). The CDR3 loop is CSASTGQANSPLHF. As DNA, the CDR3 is TGCAGTGCTAGTACGGGACAGGCCAATTCACCCCTCCACTTT.

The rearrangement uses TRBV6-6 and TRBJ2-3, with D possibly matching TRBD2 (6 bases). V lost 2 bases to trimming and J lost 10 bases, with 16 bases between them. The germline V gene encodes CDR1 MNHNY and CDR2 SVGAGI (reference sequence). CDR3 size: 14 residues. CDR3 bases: TGTGCCAGCAGTTACCGTAGCCAGGGAGGTCCGCAGTATTTT. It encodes CASSYRSQGGPQYF.